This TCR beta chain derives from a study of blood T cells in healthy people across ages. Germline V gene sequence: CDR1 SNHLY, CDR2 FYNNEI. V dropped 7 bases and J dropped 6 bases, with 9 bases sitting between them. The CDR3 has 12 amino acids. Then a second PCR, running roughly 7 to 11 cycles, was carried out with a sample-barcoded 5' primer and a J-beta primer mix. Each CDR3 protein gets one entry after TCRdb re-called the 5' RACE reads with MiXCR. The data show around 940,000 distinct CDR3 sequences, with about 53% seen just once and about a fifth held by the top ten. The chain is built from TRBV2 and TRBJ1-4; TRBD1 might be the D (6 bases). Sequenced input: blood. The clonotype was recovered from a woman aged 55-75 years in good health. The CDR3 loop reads CASKEGDEKLFF. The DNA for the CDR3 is TGTGCCAGCAAGGAGGGGGATGAAAAACTGTTTTTT. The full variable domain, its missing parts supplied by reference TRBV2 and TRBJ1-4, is EPEVTQTPSHQVTQMGQEVILRCVPISNHLYFYWYRQILGQKVEFLVSFYNNEISEKSEIFDDQFSVERPDGSNFTLKIRSTKLEDSAMYFCASKEGDEKLFFGSGTQLSVL.